This TCR beta chain was observed in a study of cytomegalovirus exposure and HLA in healthy donors. With respect to this clone: Antigen: not known.

Study findings and constraints: The study put around 180 TCR beta chains on its list as cytomegalovirus-associated. Sequencing likely caused a cluster of highly shared sequence variants.

PCR employed 60 Vbeta and 13 Jbeta primers. Only in-frame clones appear in the TCRdb table, and some are missing; sequencing was by immunoSEQ multiplex PCR. The sample lists 120,000 to 150,000 clones, 75% to 80% occurring once. Germline CDR1 SQVTM, CDR2 ANQGSEA. V was clipped by 0 bases and J by 8 bases, with 10 bases between them. The length of the CDR3 is 13 residues. The sequencing sample was made of PBMCs. The TCR comes from a male donor in good health and CMV-seronegative. J is TRBJ1-4 and V is TRBV29-1; tentatively, D is TRBD1 (5 bases). The CDR3 DNA reads TGCAGCGTTGAAGAGGGGGGGAAGGAAAAACTGTTTTTT. It codes for CSVEEGGKEKLFF. The entire variable domain, with the rest obtained from reference TRBV29-1 and TRBJ1-4, is as follows: SAVISQKPSRDICQRGTSLTIQCQVDSQVTMMFWYRQQPGQSLTLIATANQGSEATYESGFVIDKFPISRPNLTFSTLTVSNMSPEDSSIYLCSVEEGGKEKLFFGSGTQLSVL.